This T cell receptor (beta chain) was captured by sequencing in a study of blood T cells in healthy people across ages. Broader study findings: Lack of knowledge of donor CMV status possibly confounded expanded clonotype changes.

Trimming took off 5 bases at V and 4 bases at J, with 11 bases between the two ends. The CDR3 loop spans 12 amino acids. Per the germline V gene, CDR1 is DFQATT and CDR2 is SNEGSKA (reference sequence). Comments on this clonotype: As yet, its antigen is unknown.

Combining a sample-barcoded 5' primer with a J-beta primer mix, a second PCR ran for roughly 7 to 12 cycles. Using its own MiXCR run on the 5' RACE reads, TCRdb lists one record per CDR3 protein. This table holds about 1.5 million distinct CDR3 sequences, approximately 43% found once. This TCR was sampled from a woman aged 18 to 35 in good health. The sequenced sample consisted of blood. This rearrangement joins TRBV20-1 to TRBJ1-2; D is undetermined. CDR3 sequence reads: CSARNGLYGYTF. CDR3 bases: TGCAGTGCTCGGAACGGGCTCTATGGCTACACCTTC.